This is a list of T cell receptor beta chains from one sample in a study of radiotherapy plus CTLA-4 blockade in lung cancer. Repertoires were generated with immunoSEQ multiplex PCR, while TCRdb's copy carries only in-frame clones and drops some. The repertoire holds around 65,000 clones, with 60% to 85% as singletons. This specimen consisted of peripheral blood, obtained from a patient treated with radiotherapy plus ipilimumab. The receptors here all came from a human donor with non-small cell lung cancer who had a complete response to radiotherapy plus ipilimumab. Each CDR3 is given without its conserved first and last residue.

>TRBV10-3
AISAGTGAMNTEAF
>TRBV9
ASSVESQGTDTQY
>TRBV7-2
ASRGGLTGNTIY
>TRBV5-4
ASSPDRGANYGYT
>TRBV9
ASSVAGTGAYEQY
>TRBV11-2
ASSLGATGNQPQH
>TRBV5-4
ASSEDRTYEQY
>TRBV29-1
SIQGASAEAF
>TRBV6-6
ASGTQLYEQY
>TRBV7-2
ASSLKTSGTYNEQF
>TRBV10-2
ASRRGQAILATNEKLF
>TRBV6-1
ASSDDILSSRVTDTQY
>TRBV5-1
ASSLVAGAGGQF
>TRBV5-1
ASSLVQVGEDTQY
>TRBV11-3
ASTGGSTGNTGELF
>TRBV27
ASNYNGLRTDTQY
>TRBV4-3
ASSQGSGERPTDTQY
>TRBV5-1
ASSLVAGGAHEQY
>TRBV4-1
ASSRDRGLSGELF
>TRBV4-1
ASSPPTVATNEKLF
>TRBV6-4
ASSEEDRGEGELF
>TRBV14
ASSQAPRDEQF
>TRBV14
ASSQGWNEQF
>TRBV7-8
ASALRRPGTSGRNEQF
>TRBV6-4
ASSDRSNTEAF
>TRBV4-3
ASSQTLTGLNYGYT
>TRBV30
AWSAPSRELF
>TRBV19
ASSSPGRPLGYT
>TRBV4-3
ASSQELRGTNEKLF
>TRBV29-1
SVENRGEAF
>TRBV7-6
ASSSPDKSSYNEQF
>TRBV7-2
ASSSGGLGQPQH
>TRBV5-1
ASSLEGGDSPLH
>TRBV15
ATSRPDGQGQANYGYT
>TRBV14
ASSLGTAGAEQY
>TRBV4-3
ASSPRTSGETNEQF
>TRBV7-9
ASNVGGSNQPQH
>TRBV19
ASSKREGRGSYNEQF
>TRBV10-3
AISENNEQF
>TRBV7-6
ASSLQLTSGGLKTQY
>TRBV7-9
ASSASSETQY
>TRBV9
ASSPSIGANYGYT
>TRBV6-1
ASGGIGGEETQY
>TRBV27
ASSLLRGPPYEQY
>TRBV7-6
ASSLNLGADTQY
>TRBV25-1
ASSEPTGARGYT
>TRBV4-3
ASSQDWVGTDYGYT
>TRBV15
ATSKGGQGSDTQY
>TRBV7-8
ASSLLGQGAQGSSPLH
>TRBV18
ASSPLGGFFANEKLF
>TRBV14
ASSQEWQQGEASGNTIY
>TRBV29-1
SVDFWDTGELF
>TRBV19
ASIRTQGSSYNEQF
>TRBV27
ASSLTPGQGKYEQY
>TRBV19
ATLGVGSGSTDTQY
>TRBV7-2
ASSSGGSSSGNTIY
>TRBV4-1
ASSSPHRGINYGYT
>TRBV9
ASSVDELTDTQY